These 19 T cell receptor beta chains were sequenced from one sample in a study of regulatory and conventional T cells in RAG deficiency (dated by TCRdb to about 2017). Regulatory T cells were purified from blood as CD4+CD25-high CD127-low cells before genomic DNA extraction. The protocol used for the library was the immunoSEQ multiplex PCR assay. The source is immuneACCESS, and TCRdb retained only in-frame sequences with V and J called. Part of the clones is not carried over; for the studies checked, unresolved V genes explain less than half of this, and the remainder is unexplained. Within this sample are 7,000 to 10,000 clones, with about 94% of them counted one time only. Approximately 1.4% of the sample comes from the top ten. These data also featured in a second study, about regulatory T cells. As that second paper reports: The multiplex PCR relied on 52 forward TRBV primers and 13 reverse TRBJ primers, and amplification bias was corrected through assay-based and computational methods.

Material for sequencing was CD127- CD25+ CD4+ Tregs sorted from blood. The receptors come from a human donor in good health.

The chain uses TRBV7-2 and TRBJ2-6; D is perhaps TRBD2 (5 bases). Trimming removed 1 base from V and 0 bases from J, with 13 bases in between. The germline V gene has CDR1 SGHTA and CDR2 FQGNSA. This CDR3 spans 18 amino acids. The CDR3 DNA follows: TGTGCCAGCAGCTTAGTTCGGACTGGGAGCTCTGGGGCCAACGTCCTGACTTTC. This translates into CASSLVRTGSSGANVLTF.

The rearrangement joins TRBV7-2 to TRBJ1-4, with D maybe TRBD1 (6 bases). Germline loops: CDR1 SGHTA, CDR2 FQGNSA. The CDR3 loop spans 15 amino acids. The ends were cut back, 2 bases at V and 6 bases at J, with 13 bases in the middle. The CDR3 DNA reads as TGTGCCAGCAGCTTATTGTTTGCAGGGGATGAAAAACTGTTTTTT. This codes for CASSLLFAGDEKLFF.

This clone has a single count. V and J are TRBV6-4 and TRBJ2-2; D not resolved. V shed 7 bases and J shed 3 bases, with 18 bases lying between them. CDR1 and CDR2 from the germline V gene are MRHNA and SNTAGT. The CDR3 length is 16 residues. The CDR3 loop reads CASKFEPSLDTGELFF. The CDR3 nucleotides are TGTGCCAGCAAGTTCGAGCCGTCTTTGGACACCGGGGAGCTGTTTTTT.

V usage is TRBV5-1 and J usage is TRBJ2-2; TRBD1 aligns across 9 bases. Germline V gene lookup returns CDR1 SGHRS and CDR2 YFSETQ. With 3 bases clipped from V and 4 bases from J, the junction kept 4 bases outside the gene matches. The CDR3 has 15 residues. The chain's CDR3 is CASSSTGGGTGELFF. The CDR3 nucleotides are TGCGCCAGCAGCTCGACAGGGGGTGGCACCGGGGAGCTGTTTTTT.

V gene TRBV6-1 combines with J gene TRBJ2-5; D not resolved. The V gene lost 7 bases and the J gene lost 1 base, with 10 bases spanning the gap. This CDR3 spans 13 amino acids. Germline V lookup: CDR1 MNHNS, CDR2 SASEGT. The CDR3 nucleotides read TGTGCCAGCAAGAACACAGTCCAAGAGACCCAGTACTTC. It encodes CASKNTVQETQYF.

The rearrangement joins TRBV21-1 to TRBJ1-5; the table calls TRBD1, which could not be checked here. TRBV21-1 is deemed a pseudogene. The CDR3 sequence is 18 residues long. CDR3 sequence (DNA): TGTGCCAGCAGCAAATTATCCGGGACAGGGAGGAGCAATCAGCCCCAGCATTTT. It codes for CASSKLSGTGRSNQPQHF.

The V call is TRBV5-1, the J call TRBJ2-1, with TRBD1 matching over 10 bases. Germline V CDR1 and CDR2: SGHRS, YFSETQ. The CDR3 is made up of 17 amino acids. J gave up 7 bases and V 4 bases, and 14 bases lay outside the gene matches. The CDR3 DNA reads TGCGCCAGCAGCACGGTCCACGGACAGGGGGGAAATAATGAGCAGTTCTTC. Protein sequence: CASSTVHGQGGNNEQFF.

This chain joins TRBV9 and TRBJ2-3, with D possibly being TRBD2 (5 bases). The CDR3 extends over 16 amino acids. Germline assignment: CDR1 SGDLS and CDR2 YYNGEE. V was cut by 3 bases and J by 0 bases, with 14 bases left in between. CDR3 DNA sequence: TGTGCCAGCAGCGGGATTGGAGCGGCTAGCACAGATACGCAGTATTTT. This sequence encodes CASSGIGAASTDTQYF.

This chain links TRBV9 with TRBJ2-1; 7 positions agree with TRBD2. Germline lookup yields CDR1 SGDLS and CDR2 YYNGEE. CDR3 length: 15 residues. With V trimmed by 4 bases and J by 6 bases, 10 bases remained unmatched. The CDR3 bases are TGTGCCAGCAGCCCCTTTGACGGGAGGATCAATGAGCAGTTCTTC. Protein product: CASSPFDGRINEQFF.

This rearrangement joins TRBV28 to TRBJ1-5; D is unclear. In germline, CDR1 is MDHEN, CDR2 SYDVKM. There are 12 residues in the CDR3. Trimming removed 4 bases from V and 2 bases from J, with 3 bases in between. The DNA for the CDR3 is TGTGCCAGCAGTTCGGGCAATCAGCCCCAGCATTTT. This translates into CASSSGNQPQHF.

The rearrangement joins TRBV27 to TRBJ2-4; TRBD2 aligns across 12 bases. The J segment lost 0 bases and the V segment lost 4 bases, leaving 4 bases of the junction unmatched. CDR3 size: 17 residues. Germline V CDR1 and CDR2: MNHEY, SMNVEV (reference sequence). In DNA, the CDR3 is TGTGCCAGCAGTTCGCCTAGCGGGGGGGTAGCCAAAAACATTCAGTACTTC. This codes for CASSSPSGGVAKNIQYF.

This clone was picked up one time. The chain links TRBV23-1 to TRBJ1-2, with D perhaps matching TRBD1 (6 bases). TRBV23-1 is an open reading frame, and its role is uncertain. V was shortened by 6 bases and J by 6 bases, with 17 bases between the two germline ends. The CDR3 has 14 amino acids. The CDR3 DNA reads TGCGCCAGCAGACAGGGTCGGTCTCTGCATGGCTACACCTTC. Amino acid sequence: CASRQGRSLHGYTF.

This clone has a handful of counts. The CDR3 DNA follows: TGTGCCAGCAGTTTAGCGGGAGGGTTCGCAGATACGCAGTATTTT. The encoded protein is CASSLAGGFADTQYF. The chain uses TRBV2 and TRBJ2-3; TRBD2 matches 11 bases. This CDR3 has 15 residues. The ends lost 5 bases at V and 4 bases at J; junction bases unmatched: 5. Per germline, CDR1 SNHLY and CDR2 FYNNEI.

The chain couples TRBV28 to TRBJ1-1; TRBD1 matches 10 bases. The CDR3 is made up of 15 amino acids. V dropped 6 bases and J dropped 5; count of bases not matched to a gene: 9. The germline V gene encodes CDR1 MDHEN and CDR2 SYDVKM. CDR3 bases: TGTGCCAGCAGCTACTTAGGGACAGGGGCGACTGAAGCTTTCTTT. Its protein product is CASSYLGTGATEAFF.

This clone appeared once. The rearrangement uses TRBV5-4 and TRBJ1-1; unclear D gene. The CDR3 has 14 residues. Trimming took 0 bases from V and 1 from J, leaving 7 bases between them. In germline, CDR1 is SGHNT, CDR2 YYREEE (reference sequence). As DNA, the CDR3 is TGTGCCAGCAGCTTGGTGAGAGGGAACACTGAAGCTTTCTTT. Protein product: CASSLVRGNTEAFF.

The V and J genes are TRBV4-1 and TRBJ2-5; 13 positions agree with TRBD2. Germline V gives CDR1 MGHRA, CDR2 YSYEKL. J was trimmed by 3 bases and V by 4 bases; bases with no gene match: 2. The CDR3 covers 15 residues. CDR3 DNA: TGCGCCAGCAGCCTAACTAGCGGGGGGGAAGAGACCCAGTACTTC. Amino acids: CASSLTSGGEETQYF.

Only one count was recorded for this clone. The genes are TRBV9 and TRBJ2-5; possible D gene TRBD1, 5 bases. Germline V gives CDR1 SGDLS, CDR2 YYNGEE. Trimming cost V 0 bases and J 3 bases, with 9 bases left between them. The CDR3 runs 14 residues. CDR3 DNA: TGTGCCAGCAGCGTAGGGCTAGGGGAAGAGACCCAGTACTTC. Translation gives CASSVGLGEETQYF.

The chain combines TRBV20-1 with TRBJ2-7, with TRBD1 matching over 8 bases. CDR3 size: 11 residues. With V trimmed by 3 bases and J by 6 bases, 1 base remained unmatched. The germline gives CDR1 DFQATT, CDR2 SNEGSKA (reference sequence). The CDR3 coding sequence is TGCAGTGCTAGGGACAGGGCCGAGCAGTACTTC. It translates to CSARDRAEQYF.

This chain links TRBV19 with TRBJ2-2; TRBD1 aligns across 8 bases. This CDR3 spans 15 amino acids. Germline V gene lookup returns CDR1 LNHDA and CDR2 SQIVND (reference sequence). Losses at the gene ends were 5 bases for V and 1 base for J; bases not matched to a gene: 3. The CDR3 nucleotides read TGTGCCAGTAGTCCCAGGGGGCAGAACACCGGGGAGCTGTTTTTT. It codes for CASSPRGQNTGELFF. Full variable domain (outside the CDR3, taken from reference TRBV19 and TRBJ2-2): DGGITQSPKYLFRKEGQNVTLSCEQNLNHDAMYWYRQDPGQGLRLIYYSQIVNDFQKGDIAEGYSVSREKKESFPLTVTSAQKNPTAFYLCASSPRGQNTGELFFGEGSRLTVL.